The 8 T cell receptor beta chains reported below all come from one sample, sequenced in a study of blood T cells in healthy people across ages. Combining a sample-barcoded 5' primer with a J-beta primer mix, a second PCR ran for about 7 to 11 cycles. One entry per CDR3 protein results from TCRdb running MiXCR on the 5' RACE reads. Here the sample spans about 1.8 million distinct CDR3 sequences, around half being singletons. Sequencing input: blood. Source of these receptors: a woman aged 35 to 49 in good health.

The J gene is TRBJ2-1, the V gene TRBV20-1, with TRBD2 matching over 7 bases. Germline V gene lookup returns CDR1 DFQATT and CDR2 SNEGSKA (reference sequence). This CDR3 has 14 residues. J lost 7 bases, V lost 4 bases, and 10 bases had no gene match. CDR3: CSAIGRGGENEQFF. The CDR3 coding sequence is TGCAGTGCTATAGGTCGGGGAGGGGAGAATGAGCAGTTCTTC.

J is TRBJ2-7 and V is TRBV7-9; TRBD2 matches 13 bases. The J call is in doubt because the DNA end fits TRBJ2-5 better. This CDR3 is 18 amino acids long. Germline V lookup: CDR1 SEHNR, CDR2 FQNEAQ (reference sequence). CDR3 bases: TGTGCCAGCAGCTTATCTCGACTAGCGGGGGGTTCGATCGAGACCCAGTACTTC. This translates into CASSLSRLAGGSIETQYF.

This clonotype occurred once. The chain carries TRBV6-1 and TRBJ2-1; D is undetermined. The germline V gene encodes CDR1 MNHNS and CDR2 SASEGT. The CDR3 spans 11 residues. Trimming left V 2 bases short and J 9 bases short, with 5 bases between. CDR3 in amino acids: CASSEPSEQFF. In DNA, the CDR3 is TGTGCCAGCAGTGAACCCTCTGAGCAGTTCTTC.

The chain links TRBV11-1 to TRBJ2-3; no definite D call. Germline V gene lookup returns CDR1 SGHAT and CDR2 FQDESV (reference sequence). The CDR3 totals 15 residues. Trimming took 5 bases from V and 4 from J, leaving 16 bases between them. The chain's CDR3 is CASSPGRQVPDTQYF. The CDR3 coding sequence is TGTGCCAGCAGCCCGGGCCGGCAGGTCCCAGATACGCAGTATTTT. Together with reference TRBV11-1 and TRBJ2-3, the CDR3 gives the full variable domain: EAEVAQSPRYKITEKSQAVAFWCDPISGHATLYWYRQILGQGPELLVQFQDESVVDDSQLPKDRFSAERLKGVDSTLKIQPAELGDSAMYLCASSPGRQVPDTQYFGPGTRLTVL.

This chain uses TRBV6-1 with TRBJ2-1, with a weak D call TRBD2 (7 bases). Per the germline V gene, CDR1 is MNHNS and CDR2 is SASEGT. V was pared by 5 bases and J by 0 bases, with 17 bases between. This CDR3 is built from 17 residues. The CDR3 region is CASSSLGGPSSYNEQFF. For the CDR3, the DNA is TGTGCCAGCAGTAGCCTGGGGGGGCCAAGCTCCTACAATGAGCAGTTCTTC.

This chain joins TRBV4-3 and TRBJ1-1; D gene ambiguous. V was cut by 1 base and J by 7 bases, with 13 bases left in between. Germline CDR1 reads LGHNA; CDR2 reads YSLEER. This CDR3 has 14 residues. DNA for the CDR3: TGCGCCAGCAGCCAAGCCCCGGGAACCCATGAAGCTTTCTTT. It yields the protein CASSQAPGTHEAFF.

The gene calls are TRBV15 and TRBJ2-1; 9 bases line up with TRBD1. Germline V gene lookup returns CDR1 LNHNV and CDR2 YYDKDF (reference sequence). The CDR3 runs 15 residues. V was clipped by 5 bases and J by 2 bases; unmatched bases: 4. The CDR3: CATSDRTGAYNEQFF. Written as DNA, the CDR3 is TGTGCCACCAGCGACCGGACAGGGGCCTACAATGAGCAGTTCTTC. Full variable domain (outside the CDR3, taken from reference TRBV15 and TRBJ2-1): DAMVIQNPRYQVTQFGKPVTLSCSQTLNHNVMYWYQQKSSQAPKLLFHYYDKDFNNEADTPDNFQSRRPNTSFCFLDIRSPGLGDTAMYLCATSDRTGAYNEQFFGPGTRLTVL.

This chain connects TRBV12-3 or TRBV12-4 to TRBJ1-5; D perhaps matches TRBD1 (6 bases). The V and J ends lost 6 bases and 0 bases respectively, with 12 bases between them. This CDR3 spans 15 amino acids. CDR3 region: CASSPDRHSNQPQHF. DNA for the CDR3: TGTGCCAGCAGCCCCGACAGGCATAGCAATCAGCCCCAGCATTTT.